The T cell receptor (beta chain) described here comes from a study of blood T cell repertoires in COVID-19. Background on the study: Both acute and convalescent COVID-19 samples were obtained from the United States, Italy and Spain.

In the study's own analysis: From reference gene primer amplification, estimates of nucleated cell counts were derived. Using immunoSEQ multiplex PCR, the repertoire was profiled, and TCRdb retains in-frame clones only, with some absent. The V and J calls and clone size are taken from that table; D and trimming were inferred from the DNA. The sample consists of around 100,000 clones, about 80% of them appearing once. Only one count was recorded for this clone. Per germline, CDR1 MNHEY and CDR2 SVGAGI. Trimming removed 2 bases at V and 7 bases at J, with 12 bases between. CDR3 length: 14 amino acids. The receptor was isolated from a human donor in a cohort sampled during active COVID-19. Sequenced: peripheral blood. The V call is TRBV6-5, the J call TRBJ2-1, with TRBD1 as a possible D gene (5 bases). In DNA form, the CDR3 reads TGTGCCAGCAGTTACGACAGTTTATTGAATGAGCAGTTCTTC. Protein product: CASSYDSLLNEQFF.